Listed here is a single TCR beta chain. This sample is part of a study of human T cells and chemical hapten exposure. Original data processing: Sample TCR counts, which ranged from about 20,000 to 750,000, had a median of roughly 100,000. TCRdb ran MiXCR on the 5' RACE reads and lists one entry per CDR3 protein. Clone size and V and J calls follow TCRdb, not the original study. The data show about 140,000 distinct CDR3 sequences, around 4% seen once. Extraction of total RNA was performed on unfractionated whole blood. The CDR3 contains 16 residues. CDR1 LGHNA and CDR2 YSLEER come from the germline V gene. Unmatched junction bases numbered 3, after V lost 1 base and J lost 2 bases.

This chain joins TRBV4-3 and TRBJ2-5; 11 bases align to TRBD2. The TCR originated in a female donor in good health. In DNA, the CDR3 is TGCGCCAGCAGCCAAGTGGTAGCGGGGGGGCAAGAGACCCAGTACTTC. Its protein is CASSQVVAGGQETQYF.